In its sample, the clone carrying this T cell receptor (beta chain) was seen a few times. The antigen remains undetermined. Exclusion criteria comprised uncontrolled infection, other autoimmune disease, pregnancy or lactation. Each diagnosis drew on symptoms, thyroxine, TRAb, thyroid ultrasound and orbital computed tomography findings. RNA transcripts yielded amplified TCR beta CDR3 regions. The HTBI primer set served for first-round RT-PCR of the TCR CDR3. MiXCR, run by TCRdb on the multiplex PCR reads, gives a single entry per CDR3 protein. The sample comprises over 500,000 distinct CDR3 sequences, 15% to 20% of which are singletons, and 25% to 35% rests with the top ten. This sample is part of a study of T cells in Graves' hyperthyroidism and ophthalmopathy. Whole-study findings and limits: Most thyroid-expanded clonotypes above 0.001 were also found in blood.

The sample taken for sequencing was blood. The sequence was obtained from a woman aged 30 to 39 with Graves' ophthalmopathy.

The CDR3 nucleotides read TGTGCCAGCAAAGGACAGTCCCACGATGGTAATTCACCCCTCCACTTT. Translation: CASKGQSHDGNSPLHF. J is TRBJ1-6 and V is TRBV12-3 or TRBV12-4; the D gene is possibly TRBD1 (6 bases). The CDR3 extends over 16 amino acids. Trimming took off 7 bases at V and 6 bases at J, with 19 bases between the two ends.